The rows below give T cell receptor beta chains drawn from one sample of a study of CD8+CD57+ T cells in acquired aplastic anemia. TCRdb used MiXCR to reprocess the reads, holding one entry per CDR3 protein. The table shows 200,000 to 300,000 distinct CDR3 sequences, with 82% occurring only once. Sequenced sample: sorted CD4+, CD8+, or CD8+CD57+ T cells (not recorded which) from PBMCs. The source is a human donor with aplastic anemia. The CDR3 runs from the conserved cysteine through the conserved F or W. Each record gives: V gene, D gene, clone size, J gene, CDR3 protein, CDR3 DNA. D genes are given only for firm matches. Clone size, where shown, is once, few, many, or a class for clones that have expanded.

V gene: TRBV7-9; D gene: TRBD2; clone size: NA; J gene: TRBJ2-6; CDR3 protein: CASSFERSGGTDDLTF; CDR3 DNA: TGTGCCAGCAGCTTTGAAAGAAGCGGGGGGACCGATGACCTGACTTTC
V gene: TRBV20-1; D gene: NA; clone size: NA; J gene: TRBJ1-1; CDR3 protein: CSARDPGAPGTEAFF; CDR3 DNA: TGCAGTGCTAGAGATCCGGGGGCGCCGGGCACTGAAGCTTTCTTT
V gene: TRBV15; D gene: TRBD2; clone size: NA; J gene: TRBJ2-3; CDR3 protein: CAASGGGGTETQYF; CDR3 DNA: TGCGCCGCCAGCGGGGGCGGGGGCACAGAGACGCAGTACTTT
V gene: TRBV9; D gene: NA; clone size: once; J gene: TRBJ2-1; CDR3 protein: CASSVEGDEQFFEQFF; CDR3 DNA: NA
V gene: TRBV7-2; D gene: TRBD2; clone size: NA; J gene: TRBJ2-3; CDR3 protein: CASGDGGRARQYF; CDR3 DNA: TGTGCCAGCGGCGATGGCGGGAGGGCTAGGCAGTATTTT
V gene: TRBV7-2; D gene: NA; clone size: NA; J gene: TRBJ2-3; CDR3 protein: CASSLATGGGTKFF; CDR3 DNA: TGTGCCAGCAGCTTAGCGACAGGTGGGGGGACGAAGTTTTTT
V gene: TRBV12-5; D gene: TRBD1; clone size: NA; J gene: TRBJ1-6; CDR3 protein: CASGLTGVASPLHF; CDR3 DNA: TGTGCTAGTGGACTCACAGGGGTGGCTTCACCCCTCCACTTT
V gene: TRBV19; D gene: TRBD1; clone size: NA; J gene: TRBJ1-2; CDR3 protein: CASSVTGGAANDHTF; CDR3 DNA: TGTGCCAGCAGCGTGACAGGGGGTGCTGCCAATGACCACACCTTC
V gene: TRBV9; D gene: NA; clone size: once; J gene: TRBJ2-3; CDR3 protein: CASSVDGATNNSQYF; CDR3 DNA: TGTGCCAGCAGCGTCGACGGCGCCACCAATAATTCACAGTATTTT
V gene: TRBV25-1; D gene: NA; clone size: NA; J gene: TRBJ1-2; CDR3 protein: CASSEHGGKDGYTF; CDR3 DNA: TGTGCCAGCAGTGAACACGGGGGAAAGGATGGCTACACCTTC
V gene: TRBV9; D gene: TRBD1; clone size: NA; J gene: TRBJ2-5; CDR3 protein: CASSGGTETQSLYF; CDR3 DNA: TGTGCCAGCAGCGGAGGGACAGAGACGCAGTCTCTTTACTTC
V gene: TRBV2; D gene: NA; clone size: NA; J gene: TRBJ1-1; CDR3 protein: CASSPSRDSLNTEAFF; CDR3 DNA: TGTGCCAGCAGTCCAAGCCGAGACAGCCTGAACACTGAAGCTTTCTTT
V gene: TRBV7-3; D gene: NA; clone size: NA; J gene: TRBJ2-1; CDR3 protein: CASSDGPIHEQFF; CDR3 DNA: TGTGCCAGCAGTGATGGGCCAATCCATGAGCAGTTCTTC
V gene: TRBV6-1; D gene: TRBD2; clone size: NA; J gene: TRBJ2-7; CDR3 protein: CASSERTSGPYEQYF; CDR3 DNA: TGTGCCAGCAGTGAACGGACTAGCGGGCCATACGAGCAGTACTTC
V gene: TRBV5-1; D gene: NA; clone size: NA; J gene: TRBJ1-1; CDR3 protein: CASSLAPENTEAFF; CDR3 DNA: TGCGCCAGCAGCTTGGCCCCAGAGAACACTGAAGCTTTCTTT